What follows is one T cell receptor (beta chain) and its context. This CDR3 is built from 14 residues. Germline loops: CDR1 GTSNPN, CDR2 SVGIG (reference sequence). V gave up 1 base and J gave up 5 bases, with 14 bases separating them. The record originates from a study of blood T cell repertoires in COVID-19. In the study overall: Samples came from the United States, Italy and Spain, spanning acute and convalescent COVID-19.

Method: immunoSEQ multiplex PCR; TCRdb's copy keeps in-frame clones and lacks some. The sample has some 290,000 clones, 75% to 90% seen once. This receptor was taken from a woman aged 45-59 years who had recovered from COVID-19. Sequencing was carried out using peripheral blood. The genes are TRBV30 and TRBJ1-1; tentatively, D is TRBD1 (5 bases). CDR3 sequence: CAWSGIGEGTEAFF. CDR3 sequence (DNA): TGTGCCTGGAGTGGTATAGGGGAGGGGACTGAAGCTTTCTTT. Together with reference TRBV30 and TRBJ1-1, the CDR3 gives the full variable domain: SQTIHQWPATLVQPVGSPLSLECTVEGTSNPNLYWYRQAAGRGLQLLFYSVGIGQISSEVPQNLSASRPQDRQFILSSKKLLLSDSGFYLCAWSGIGEGTEAFFGQGTRLTVV.